The sequence of this TCR beta chain was determined in a study of T cells in Graves' hyperthyroidism and ophthalmopathy. Amplification targeted TCR beta CDR3 regions from RNA transcripts. During a first-round RT-PCR of the TCR CDR3, the HTBI primer set was used. TCRdb ran MiXCR on the multiplex PCR reads and lists one entry per CDR3 protein. This table holds 350,000 to 450,000 distinct CDR3 sequences, more than 12% found once. V lost 3 bases to trimming and J lost 7 bases, with 10 bases between them. Germline CDR1 SGDLS, CDR2 YYNGEE. The CDR3 contains 13 residues. Study results and limitations: The model anticipated ophthalmopathy a median about 6.5 months pre-onset.

This clonotype was picked up a small number of times. Its antigen remains unknown. The sequencing input was blood. The chain has TRBV9 and TRBJ2-2; D is undetermined. The receptor comes from a man aged 50 to 59 with Graves' ophthalmopathy. As DNA, the CDR3 is TGTGCCAGCAGCGCCAGTCGGAACGGGGAGCTGTTTTTT. This translates into CASSASRNGELFF.